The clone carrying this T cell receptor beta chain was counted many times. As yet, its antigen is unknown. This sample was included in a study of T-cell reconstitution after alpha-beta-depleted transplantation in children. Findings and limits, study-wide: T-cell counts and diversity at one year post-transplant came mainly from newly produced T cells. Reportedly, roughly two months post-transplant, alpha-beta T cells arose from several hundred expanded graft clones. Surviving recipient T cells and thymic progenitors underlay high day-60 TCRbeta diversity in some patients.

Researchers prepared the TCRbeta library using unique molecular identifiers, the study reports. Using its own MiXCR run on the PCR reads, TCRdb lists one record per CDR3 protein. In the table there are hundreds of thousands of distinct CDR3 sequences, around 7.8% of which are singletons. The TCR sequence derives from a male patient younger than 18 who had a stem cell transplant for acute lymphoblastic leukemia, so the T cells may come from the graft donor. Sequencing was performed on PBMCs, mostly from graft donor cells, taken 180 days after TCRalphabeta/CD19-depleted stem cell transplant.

This CDR3 reads CASNKGNLNGYTF. Written as DNA, the CDR3 is TGTGCCAGCAATAAGGGGAACCTAAATGGCTACACCTTC. This chain joins TRBV28 and TRBJ1-2; tentative D call: TRBD1 (5 bases). The germline CDR1 and CDR2 sequences are MDHEN and SYDVKM. Trimming stripped 7 bases from V and 6 bases from J, with 15 bases between. The CDR3 extends over 13 amino acids.